The following is a T cell receptor beta chain sequence with its context. Its antigen is not known. The data are from a study of healthy donors' naive CD4 and CD8 T cells. Background on the study: A new alpha primer set targeted every functional IMGT alpha variant.

Trimming removed 1 base from V and 4 bases from J, with 12 bases in between. Germline V CDR1 and CDR2: KGHSH, LQKENI. There are 15 residues in the CDR3. Findings of the study overall: Possible naive T cell homeostatic proliferation bias remained unaddressed. Positive CDR3 charge linked to CD4+ cells, negative to CD8+ cells.

A linear amplification protocol produced the TCR libraries from roughly 480 ng of total RNA. TCRdb processed the reads anew with MiXCR; each CDR3 protein has one entry. There are approximately 200,000 distinct CDR3 sequences in the sample; about 70% occur only once, and 2.3% lies in the top ten. This rearrangement joins TRBV18 to TRBJ2-3, with D possibly TRBD2 on 6 matching bases. Sequenced: naive CD4+ and CD8+ T cells sorted from blood, pooled from several donors. The source is a pool of human donors in good health; the sample pools cells from several healthy donors. CDR3 region: CASSPRGGKADTQYF. The CDR3 nucleotides are TGTGCCAGCTCACCACGGGGCGGGAAGGCAGATACGCAGTATTTT.